This TCR beta chain was retrieved from a study of shared clonotypes between healthy human individuals. Study at large: There were three CD4 naive, three CD4 memory, two CD8 naive and one CD8 memory plates per donor. Study results and caveats: Expectations were that clonotype sharing among donors would be affected by sequencing depth.

V was pared by 1 base and J by 4 bases, with 7 bases of the junction left unmatched. Germline V gene lookup returns CDR1 SGHVS and CDR2 FNYEAQ. The CDR3 runs 16 residues. Healthy adults negative for HIV, lacking recent acute infections or vaccinations, served as donors. Roughly 200 ng DNA, approximately 30,000 T cell genomes, went into each sorted-subset replicate PCR. Clones were read by immunoSEQ multiplex PCR, and TCRdb kept only the in-frame ones, dropping some. The table has about 710,000 clones, about 80% seen once. A note on this clone: The antigen remains unidentified.

This chain uses TRBV7-6 with TRBJ1-3; 7 nucleotides match TRBD1. Sequencing used memory CD4+ T cells sorted from blood. Subset meaning: CD45RA-negative fraction. The sequence was collected from a woman aged 25 to 45 in good health. CDR3 amino acids: CASSLGARGSGNTIYF. CDR3 sequence (DNA): TGTGCCAGCAGCTTAGGGGCCAGGGGGTCCGGAAACACCATATATTTT.